This paragraph covers one T cell receptor beta chain sequence. Its specificity is not known. This sample stems from a study of cytomegalovirus exposure and HLA in healthy donors. General observations from the study: A previous analysis found most TCR beta V segments productive roughly 87% or roughly 30% of the time.

With 60 Vbeta and 13 Jbeta primers, the PCR was carried out. Clones were read by immunoSEQ multiplex PCR, and TCRdb kept only the in-frame ones, dropping some. The table includes some 67,000 clones, 80% to 90% detected once. The CDR3 sequence is 13 residues long. CDR1 and CDR2 (germline): GTSNPN, SVGIG (reference sequence). Trimming stripped 0 bases from V and 7 bases from J, with 12 bases between. The chain links TRBV30 to TRBJ1-1; D unclear. Specimen: PBMCs. The clonotype originates from a woman aged 25-40 years in good health and CMV-seronegative. Here the CDR3 reads CAWSVPRRYEAFF. CDR3 sequence (DNA): TGTGCCTGGAGTGTCCCCAGGAGGTATGAAGCTTTCTTT.